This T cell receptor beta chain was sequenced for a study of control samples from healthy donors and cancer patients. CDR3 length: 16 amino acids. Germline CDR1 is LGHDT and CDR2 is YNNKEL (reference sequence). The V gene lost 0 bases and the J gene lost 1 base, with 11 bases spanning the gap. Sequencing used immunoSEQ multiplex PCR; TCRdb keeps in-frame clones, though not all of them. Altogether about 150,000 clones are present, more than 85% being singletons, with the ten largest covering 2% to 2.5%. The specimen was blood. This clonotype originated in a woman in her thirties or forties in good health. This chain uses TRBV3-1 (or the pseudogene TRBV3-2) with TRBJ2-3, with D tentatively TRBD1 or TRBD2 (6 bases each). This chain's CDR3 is CASSQDGGRGTDTQYF. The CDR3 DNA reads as TGTGCCAGCAGCCAAGATGGGGGGCGGGGCACAGATACGCAGTATTTT.